A single sample is the source of the 9 T cell receptor beta chains below, sequenced in a study of shared clonotypes between healthy human individuals. CD8 cells classed as naive were CD45RO-negative and positively selected for CCR7, excluding terminally differentiated effector memory CD45RA+ cells. Clones were sequenced by immunoSEQ multiplex PCR, and TCRdb holds only the in-frame ones, with some missing. In the table there are around 640,000 clones, 95% to 96% of which are singletons. Material: naive CD8+ T cells sorted from blood. These receptors were collected from a woman aged 25-40 years in good health.

This sequence joins TRBV13 and TRBJ2-1, with 7 bases matching TRBD2. This CDR3 region has 17 residues. In germline, CDR1 is PRHDT, CDR2 FYEKMQ (reference sequence). Germline trimming cut 1 base from V and 4 bases from J; bases unmatched to any gene: 10. In DNA, the CDR3 is TGTGCCAGCAGCTTAGAGTCTAGCGGACGAATTTACAATGAGCAGTTCTTC. It translates to CASSLESSGRIYNEQFF.

This chain uses TRBV5-1 with TRBJ2-7; TRBD2 matches 10 bases. Germline V gene lookup returns CDR1 SGHRS and CDR2 YFSETQ. The ends lost 4 bases at V and 0 bases at J; junction bases unmatched: 13. The CDR3 runs to 18 residues. CDR3 sequence (DNA): TGCGCCAGCAGCCCTCTAGTAGCGGGAGGCACCAGCTCCTACGAGCAGTACTTC. It translates to CASSPLVAGGTSSYEQYF.

The CDR3 loop is CAWSLGGPEAFF. CDR3 nucleotide sequence: TGTGCCTGGAGCCTAGGGGGTCCTGAAGCTTTCTTT. This sequence joins TRBV30 and TRBJ1-1; D is possibly TRBD1 (6 bases). Trimming cost V 3 bases and J 6 bases, with 11 bases left between them. This CDR3 is built from 12 residues. The germline V gene has CDR1 GTSNPN and CDR2 SVGIG (reference sequence).

V usage is TRBV7-9 and J usage is TRBJ1-4, with D uncertain. CDR1 SEHNR and CDR2 FQNEAQ come from the germline V gene (reference sequence). Between the trimmed V and J ends, which lost 8 bases and 0 bases, there was a span of 7 bases. This CDR3 contains 13 residues. The CDR3 loop is CASGDSTNEKLFF. The DNA of the CDR3 is TGTGCCAGCGGAGACTCAACTAATGAAAAACTGTTTTTT.

The chain joins TRBV4-1 to TRBJ2-1, with unresolved D. The CDR3 sequence is 12 residues long. Germline V gives CDR1 MGHRA, CDR2 YSYEKL. V was pared by 0 bases and J by 10 bases, with 7 bases between. CDR3 nucleotide sequence: TGCGCCAGCAGCCAAGATCTCGGGGAGCAGTTCTTC. It specifies CASSQDLGEQFF.

V and J are TRBV6-5 and TRBJ1-1; D unclear. CDR3 size: 13 residues. Per germline, CDR1 MNHEY and CDR2 SVGAGI. V lost 1 base to trimming and J lost 2 bases, with 5 bases between them. The CDR3 is CASSYYKNTEAFF. The CDR3 nucleotides read TGTGCCAGCAGTTACTATAAAAACACTGAAGCTTTCTTT.

This clone appeared once. The chain has TRBV4-1 and TRBJ2-7; no definite D call. V shed 1 base and J shed 1 base, with 11 bases lying between them. The CDR3 is 15 amino acids. The V gene's germline CDR1 is MGHRA and CDR2 YSYEKL. The chain's CDR3 is CASSQVGMGSYEQYF. As DNA, the CDR3 is TGCGCCAGCAGCCAAGTAGGGATGGGGTCCTACGAGCAGTACTTC.

The chain carries TRBV29-1 and TRBJ2-5; 7 nucleotides align to TRBD1. Losses at the gene ends were 5 bases for V and 4 bases for J; bases not matched to a gene: 1. The V gene's germline CDR1 is SQVTM and CDR2 ANQGSEA. The CDR3 is 11 amino acids. CDR3 bases: TGCAGCGTTTACAGGGGAGAGACCCAGTACTTC. Translation: CSVYRGETQYF. Filled out from reference TRBV29-1 and TRBJ2-5, the complete variable domain reads SAVISQKPSRDICQRGTSLTIQCQVDSQVTMMFWYRQQPGQSLTLIATANQGSEATYESGFVIDKFPISRPNLTFSTLTVSNMSPEDSSIYLCSVYRGETQYFGPGTRLLVL.

The genes are TRBV27 and TRBJ2-1, with a possible D match to TRBD1 (6 bases). CDR1 and CDR2 from the germline V gene are MNHEY and SMNVEV (reference sequence). The CDR3 has 13 residues. The V gene lost 5 bases and the J gene lost 7 bases, with 12 bases spanning the gap. The CDR3 DNA follows: TGTGCCAGCAGTATTCAGGGGTGGAATGAGCAGTTCTTC. This gives the protein CASSIQGWNEQFF.